A single TCR beta chain is shown here with its context. Its cognate antigen is unknown. This entry comes from a study of T cell clones after liver transplantation. About the study: Samples came from ITN030ST, which attempted immunosuppression withdrawal within 2 years of liver transplantation. TCRbeta sequencing after a pre-transplant mixed lymphocyte reaction identified graft-donor-reactive clones, later tracked in post-transplant blood. Study-wide points: Rather than being deleted, graft donor-reactive T cells may have moved into the graft.

Libraries were prepared by immunoSEQ multiplex PCR; TCRdb keeps only in-frame clonotypes and omits some of them. The table includes 70,000 or so clones, nearly 95% detected once. Germline values: CDR1 MNHEY, CDR2 SVGAGI. The CDR3 is made up of 15 amino acids. Trimming removed 7 bases at V and 0 bases at J, with 16 bases between. This chain connects TRBV6-5 to TRBJ2-7, with D possibly being TRBD2 (5 bases). Material: CD4+ T cells from blood, obtained about 27 months after liver transplant. This TCR came from a human patient who received a liver transplant. Some T cells here may be from the graft donor. The DNA of the CDR3 is TGTGCCAGCACACCGGACTTTTCAAGCTCCTACGAGCAGTACTTC. Residues: CASTPDFSSSYEQYF.